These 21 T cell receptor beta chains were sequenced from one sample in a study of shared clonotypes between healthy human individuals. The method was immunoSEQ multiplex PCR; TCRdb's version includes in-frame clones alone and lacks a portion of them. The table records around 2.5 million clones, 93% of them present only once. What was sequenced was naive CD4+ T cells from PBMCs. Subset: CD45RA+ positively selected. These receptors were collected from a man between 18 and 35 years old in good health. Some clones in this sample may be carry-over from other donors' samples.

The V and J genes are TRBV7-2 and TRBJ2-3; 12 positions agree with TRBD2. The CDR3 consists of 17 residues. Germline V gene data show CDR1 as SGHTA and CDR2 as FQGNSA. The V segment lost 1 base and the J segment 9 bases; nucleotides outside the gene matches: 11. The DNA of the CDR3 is TGTGCCAGCAGCTTAGTGGGGACTAGCGGGTCCCCGGGGACGCAGTATTTT. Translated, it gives CASSLVGTSGSPGTQYF.

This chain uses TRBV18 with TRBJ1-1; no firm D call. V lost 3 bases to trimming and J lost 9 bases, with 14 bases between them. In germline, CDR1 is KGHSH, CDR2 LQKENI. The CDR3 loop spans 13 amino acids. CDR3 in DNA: TGTGCCAGCTCACCTTCCGGACGGGTCCAAGCTTTCTTT. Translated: CASSPSGRVQAFF.

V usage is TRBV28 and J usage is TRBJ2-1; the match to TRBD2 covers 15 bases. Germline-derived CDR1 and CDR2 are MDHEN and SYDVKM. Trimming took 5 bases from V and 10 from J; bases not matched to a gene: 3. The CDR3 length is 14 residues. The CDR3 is CASSPGLAGGEQFF. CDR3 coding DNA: TGTGCCAGCAGTCCAGGACTAGCGGGAGGGGAGCAGTTCTTC.

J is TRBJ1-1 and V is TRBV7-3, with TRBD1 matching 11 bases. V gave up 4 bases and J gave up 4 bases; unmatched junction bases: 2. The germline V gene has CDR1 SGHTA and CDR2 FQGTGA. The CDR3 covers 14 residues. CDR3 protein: CASSSGQGATEAFF. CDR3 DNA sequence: TGTGCCAGCAGCTCCGGACAGGGGGCCACTGAAGCTTTCTTT.

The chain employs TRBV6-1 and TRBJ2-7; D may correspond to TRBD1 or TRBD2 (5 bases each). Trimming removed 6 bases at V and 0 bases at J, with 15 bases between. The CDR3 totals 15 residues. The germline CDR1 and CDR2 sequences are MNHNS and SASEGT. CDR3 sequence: CASRASWGRSYEQYF. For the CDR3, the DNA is TGTGCCAGCAGGGCCTCTTGGGGACGCTCCTACGAGCAGTACTTC.

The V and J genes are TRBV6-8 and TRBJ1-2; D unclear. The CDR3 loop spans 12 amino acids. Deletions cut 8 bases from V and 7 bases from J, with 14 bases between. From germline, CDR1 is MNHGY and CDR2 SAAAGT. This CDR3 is CASLQQKCGYTF. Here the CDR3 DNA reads TGTGCCAGCCTCCAACAAAAATGTGGCTACACCTTC.

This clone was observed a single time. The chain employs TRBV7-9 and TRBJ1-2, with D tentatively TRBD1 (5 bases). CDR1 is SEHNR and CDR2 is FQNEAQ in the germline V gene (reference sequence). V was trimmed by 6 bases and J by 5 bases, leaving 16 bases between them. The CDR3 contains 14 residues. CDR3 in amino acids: CASRKSGGEYGYTF. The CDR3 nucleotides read TGTGCCAGCAGAAAAAGTGGGGGAGAGTATGGCTACACCTTC. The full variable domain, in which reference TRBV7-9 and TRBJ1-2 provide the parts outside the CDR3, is DTGVSQNPRHKITKRGQNVTFRCDPISEHNRLYWYRQTLGQGPEFLTYFQNEAQLEKSRLLSDRFSAERPKGSFSTLEIQRTEQGDSAMYLCASRKSGGEYGYTFGSGTRLTVV.

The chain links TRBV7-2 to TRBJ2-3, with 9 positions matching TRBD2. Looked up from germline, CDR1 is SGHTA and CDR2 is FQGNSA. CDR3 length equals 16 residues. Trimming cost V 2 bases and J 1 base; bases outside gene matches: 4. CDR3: CASSLWASGGTDTQYF. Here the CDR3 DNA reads TGTGCCAGCAGCTTATGGGCTAGCGGGGGCACAGATACGCAGTATTTT.

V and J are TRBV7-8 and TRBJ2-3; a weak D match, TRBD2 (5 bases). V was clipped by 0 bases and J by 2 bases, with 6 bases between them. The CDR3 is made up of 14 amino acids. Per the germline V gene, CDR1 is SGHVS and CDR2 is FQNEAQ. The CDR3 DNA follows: TGTGCCAGCAGCTTAGCGAGGGCCACAGATACGCAGTATTTT. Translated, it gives CASSLARATDTQYF.

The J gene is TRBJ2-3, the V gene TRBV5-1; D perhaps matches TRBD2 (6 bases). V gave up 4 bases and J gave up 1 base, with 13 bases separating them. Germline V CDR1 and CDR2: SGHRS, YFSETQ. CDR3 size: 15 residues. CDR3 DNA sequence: TGCGCCAGCAGCCGAACCTCGGGAGGCACAGATACGCAGTATTTT. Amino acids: CASSRTSGGTDTQYF.

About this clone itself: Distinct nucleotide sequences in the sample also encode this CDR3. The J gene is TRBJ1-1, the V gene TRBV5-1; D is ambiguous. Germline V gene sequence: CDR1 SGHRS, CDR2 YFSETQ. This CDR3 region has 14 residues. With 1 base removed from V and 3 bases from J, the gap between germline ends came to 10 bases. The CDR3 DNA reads TGCGCCAGCAGCTTGCCCCGCGGGGACACTGAAGCTTTCTTT. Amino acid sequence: CASSLPRGDTEAFF.

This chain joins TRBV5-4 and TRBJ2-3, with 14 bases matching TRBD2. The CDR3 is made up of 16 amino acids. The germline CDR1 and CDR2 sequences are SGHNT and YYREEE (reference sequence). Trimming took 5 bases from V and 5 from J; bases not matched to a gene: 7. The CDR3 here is CASRLGLAGAGDTQYF. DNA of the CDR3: TGTGCCAGCAGACTGGGACTAGCGGGAGCCGGAGATACGCAGTATTTT. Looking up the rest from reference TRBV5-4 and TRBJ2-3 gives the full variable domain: ETGVTQSPTHLIKTRGQQVTLRCSSQSGHNTVSWYQQALGQGPQFIFQYYREEENGRGNFPPRFSGLQFPNYSSELNVNALELDDSALYLCASRLGLAGAGDTQYFGPGTRLTVL.

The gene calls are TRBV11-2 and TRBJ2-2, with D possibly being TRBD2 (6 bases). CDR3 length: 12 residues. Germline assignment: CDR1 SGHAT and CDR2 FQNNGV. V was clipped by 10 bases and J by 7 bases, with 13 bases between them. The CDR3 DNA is TGTGCCACCCAATCGCGGGACGGGGAGCTGTTTTTT. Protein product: CATQSRDGELFF.

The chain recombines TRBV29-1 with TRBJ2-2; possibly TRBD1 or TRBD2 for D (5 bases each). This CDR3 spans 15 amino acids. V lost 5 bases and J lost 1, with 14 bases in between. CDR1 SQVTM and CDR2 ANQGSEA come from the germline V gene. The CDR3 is CSVRTGTENTGELFF. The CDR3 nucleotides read TGCAGCGTTAGGACCGGGACGGAGAACACCGGGGAGCTGTTTTTT.

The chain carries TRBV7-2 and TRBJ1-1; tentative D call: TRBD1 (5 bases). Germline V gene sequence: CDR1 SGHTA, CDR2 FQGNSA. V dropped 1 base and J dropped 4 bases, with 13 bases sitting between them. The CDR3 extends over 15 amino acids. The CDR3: CASSLGDRGPTEAFF. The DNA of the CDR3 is TGTGCCAGCAGCTTAGGCGACCGGGGACCCACTGAAGCTTTCTTT.

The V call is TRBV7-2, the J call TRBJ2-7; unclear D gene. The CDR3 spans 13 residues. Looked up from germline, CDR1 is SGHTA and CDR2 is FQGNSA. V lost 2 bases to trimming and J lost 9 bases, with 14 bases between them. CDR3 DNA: TGTGCCAGCAGCTTAAACCAAGTCATGGGGCAGTACTTC. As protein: CASSLNQVMGQYF.

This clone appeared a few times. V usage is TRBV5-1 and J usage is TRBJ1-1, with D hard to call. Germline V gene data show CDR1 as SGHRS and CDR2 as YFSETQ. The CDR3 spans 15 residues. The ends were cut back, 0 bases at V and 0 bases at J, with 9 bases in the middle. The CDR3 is CASSLELTLNTEAFF. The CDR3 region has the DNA TGCGCCAGCAGCTTGGAACTGACTTTGAACACTGAAGCTTTCTTT.

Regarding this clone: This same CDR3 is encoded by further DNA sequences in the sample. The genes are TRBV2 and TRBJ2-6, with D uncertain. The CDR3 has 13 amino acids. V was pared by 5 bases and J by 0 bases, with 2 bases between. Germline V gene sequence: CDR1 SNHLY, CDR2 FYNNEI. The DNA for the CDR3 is TGTGCCAGCAGTTACTCTGGGGCCAACGTCCTGACTTTC. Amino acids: CASSYSGANVLTF.

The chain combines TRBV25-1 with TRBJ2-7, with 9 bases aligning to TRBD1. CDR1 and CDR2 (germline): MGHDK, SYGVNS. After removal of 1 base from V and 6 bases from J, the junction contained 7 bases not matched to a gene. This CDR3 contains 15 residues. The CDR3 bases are TGTGCCAGCAGTGAATCGTATGGGACAGGGTCCGAGCAGTACTTC. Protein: CASSESYGTGSEQYF.

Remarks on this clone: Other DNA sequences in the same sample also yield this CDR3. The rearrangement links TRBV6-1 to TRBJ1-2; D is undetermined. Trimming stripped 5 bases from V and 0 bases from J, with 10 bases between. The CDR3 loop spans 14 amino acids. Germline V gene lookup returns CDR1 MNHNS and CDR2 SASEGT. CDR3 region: CASSSTPTNYGYTF. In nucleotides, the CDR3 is TGTGCCAGCAGTTCGACACCGACTAACTATGGCTACACCTTC.

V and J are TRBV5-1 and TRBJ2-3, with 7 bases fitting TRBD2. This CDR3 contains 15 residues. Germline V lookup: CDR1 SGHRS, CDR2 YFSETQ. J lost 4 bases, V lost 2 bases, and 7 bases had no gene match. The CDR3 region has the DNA TGCGCCAGCAGCTTAGGCGGGAGTGTACCAGATACGCAGTATTTT. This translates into CASSLGGSVPDTQYF.